This TCR beta chain came from a study of early T cells in non-severe SARS-CoV-2 infection. In the study overall: Sequenced material consisted of bulk RNA (from unsorted whole blood), and chains were unpaired.

In its sample, this clonotype was seen many times. Tagging with unique molecular identifiers was applied to individual cDNA molecules. TCRdb re-called the 5' RACE reads through MiXCR, storing one row per CDR3 protein. This sample carries tens of thousands of distinct CDR3 sequences, about 16% of them seen once, and the ten largest clones take 9.5% to 15%. The V and J ends lost 6 bases and 1 base, in that order; junction bases with no gene match: 5. Germline loops: CDR1 MNHEY, CDR2 SVGEGT. This CDR3 region has 15 residues. The sequencing input was whole blood. The rearrangement links TRBV6-2 or TRBV6-3 to TRBJ2-3; TRBD2 aligns across 9 bases. The origin of this receptor is an adult who was a healthcare worker with PCR-confirmed SARS-CoV-2 infection or an uninfected control (not recorded which). For the CDR3, the DNA is TGTGCCAGCAGCATAGCGGGAGCTGGCACAGATACGCAGTATTTT. Translated, it gives CASSIAGAGTDTQYF.